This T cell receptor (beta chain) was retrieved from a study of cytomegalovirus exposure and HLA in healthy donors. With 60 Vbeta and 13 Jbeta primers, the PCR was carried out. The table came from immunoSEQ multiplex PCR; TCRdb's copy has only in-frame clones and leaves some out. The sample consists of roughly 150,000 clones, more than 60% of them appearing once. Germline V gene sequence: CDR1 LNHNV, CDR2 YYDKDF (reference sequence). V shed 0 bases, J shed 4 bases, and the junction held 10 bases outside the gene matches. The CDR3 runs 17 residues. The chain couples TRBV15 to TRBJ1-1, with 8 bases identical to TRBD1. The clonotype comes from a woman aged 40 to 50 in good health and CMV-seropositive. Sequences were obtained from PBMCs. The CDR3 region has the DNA TGTGCCACCAGCAGAGATACTCCGGGACAGGATTTCACTGAAGCTTTCTTT. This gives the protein CATSRDTPGQDFTEAFF.